This T cell receptor (beta chain) was retrieved from a study of identical twins. MiXCR was run by TCRdb on the 5' RACE reads, yielding one entry per CDR3 protein. Among about 340,000 distinct CDR3 sequences listed, 12% were seen once. This clonotype has just a few counts. J was trimmed by 5 bases and V by 4 bases; bases with no gene match: 9. This CDR3 is built from 15 residues. The V gene's germline CDR1 is MNHEY and CDR2 SVGAGI. These data were also reused for a study on yellow fever vaccine responses in identical twins.

The receptor's source is a woman aged 18 to 35 in good health. The chain has TRBV6-5 and TRBJ2-3, with 7 positions matching TRBD2. Input material: CD8+ T cells sorted from blood. The CDR3: CASSSTGTTKDTQYF. CDR3 coding DNA: TGTGCCAGCAGTTCGACCGGGACTACCAAAGATACGCAGTATTTT.